These 9 T cell receptor beta chains share one sample of origin, sequenced in a study of patients and donors after allogeneic stem cell transplantation. TCRdb re-called the RT-PCR reads through MiXCR, storing one row per CDR3 protein. The sample has about 210,000 distinct CDR3 sequences, about 38% seen once. The sample comprised blood, either unsorted or a sorted T cell fraction (not recorded which). Receptors were obtained from a human donor who was either an allogeneic HSCT recipient or a stem cell or donor lymphocyte infusion donor (not recorded which). It is not recorded whose cells these are; they may come from a transplant donor.

The chain combines TRBV6-5 with TRBJ1-5; 7 nucleotides line up with TRBD1. This CDR3 spans 14 amino acids. Looked up from germline, CDR1 is MNHEY and CDR2 is SVGAGI. V dropped 4 bases and J dropped 5; count of bases not matched to a gene: 5. DNA of the CDR3: TGTGCCAGCAGTTCCCACAGGGGCTATCAGCCCCAGCATTTT. Protein: CASSSHRGYQPQHF.

This clonotype was seen a handful of times. The chain recombines TRBV6-4 with TRBJ1-5, with 7 bases that match TRBD1. The CDR3 is made up of 18 amino acids. J lost 1 base, V lost 1 base, and 10 bases had no gene match. Germline CDR1 and CDR2: MRHNA and SNTAGT. This CDR3 reads CASSDFLPGQISNQPQHF. In DNA, the CDR3 is TGTGCCAGCAGTGACTTTCTACCGGGACAGATAAGCAATCAGCCCCAGCATTTT.

The rearrangement links TRBV29-1 to TRBJ2-7; D is unclear. The CDR3 contains 11 residues. Trimming took off 3 bases at V and 2 bases at J, with 5 bases between the two ends. CDR1 is SQVTM and CDR2 is ANQGSEA in the germline V gene. The CDR3 bases are TGCAGCGTTGAGAAAACCTACGAGCAGTACTTC. This gives the protein CSVEKTYEQYF.

The chain couples TRBV5-1 to TRBJ1-3, with unresolved D. The V gene lost 0 bases and the J gene lost 0 bases, with 13 bases spanning the gap. Germline-derived CDR1 and CDR2 are SGHRS and YFSETQ. CDR3 length: 17 residues. CDR3 sequence: CASSLVPDGHSGNTIYF. CDR3 nucleotides: TGCGCCAGCAGCTTGGTCCCGGACGGTCACTCTGGAAACACCATATATTTT.

A remark on this clonotype: At one end, the junction sequence differs from germline, possibly due to a read error. This chain joins TRBV5-5 and TRBJ2-3; D is unresolved. The CDR3 loop spans 14 amino acids. Germline loops: CDR1 SGHKS, CDR2 YYEKEE (reference sequence). As DNA, the CDR3 is TGCGCCAGCAGCTTGCAATGGGCAACAGATACGCAGTATTTT. It codes for CASSLQWATDTQYF.

The J gene is TRBJ2-3, the V gene TRBV28; maybe TRBD2 (6 bases). Germline CDR1 reads MDHEN; CDR2 reads SYDVKM. CDR3 size: 13 residues. CDR3 sequence (DNA): TGTTTCACCGCGGGGTATAGCACAGATACGCAGTATTTT. This encodes CFTAGYSTDTQYF.

The chain is built from TRBV19 and TRBJ2-3; the match to TRBD1 covers 9 bases. The CDR3 consists of 15 residues. The germline CDR1 and CDR2 sequences are LNHDA and SQIVND (reference sequence). CDR3: CATRVGQGRTDTQYF. The CDR3 region has the DNA TGTGCGACTAGGGTGGGACAGGGCCGCACAGATACGCAGTATTTT.

The sample holds a few counts of this clonotype. As DNA, the CDR3 is TGTGCCAGCAGCCAAATGAGCTACGAGCAGTACTTC. Encoded protein: CASSQMSYEQYF. The chain couples TRBV3-1 to TRBJ2-7; D remains unclear. The germline CDR1 and CDR2 sequences are LGHDT and YNNKEL (reference sequence). The V and J ends lost 2 bases and 3 bases respectively, with 5 bases between them. The CDR3 loop spans 12 amino acids.

J is TRBJ1-6 and V is TRBV4-2, with 7 bases fitting TRBD1. Looked up from germline, CDR1 is LGHNA and CDR2 is YNFKEQ. The CDR3 covers 15 residues. Trimming at V came to 0 bases and at J to 8 bases, leaving 4 bases not matched to a gene. CDR3: CASSQDRQGDSPLHF. CDR3 nucleotides: TGTGCCAGCAGCCAAGATCGACAGGGAGATTCACCCCTCCACTTT.